What follows are 11 T cell receptor beta chains derived from one specimen sequenced in a study of shared clonotypes between healthy human individuals. Clones were read by immunoSEQ multiplex PCR, and TCRdb kept only the in-frame ones, dropping some. Among over 300,000 clones listed, 87% were seen once. Material: memory CD8+ T cells sorted from blood. Subset noted: CD45RO+ cells pooled with CCR7-negative TemRA cells. The origin of the receptors is a man aged 18 to 29 in good health.

J is TRBJ2-7 and V is TRBV7-6; 16 bases are a match to TRBD2. V gave up 11 bases and J gave up 6 bases; unmatched junction bases: 16. The CDR3 is 17 amino acids. Germline V CDR1 and CDR2: SGHVS, FNYEAQ. The CDR3, as DNA: TGTGCCGTCACCTCGCCGGGACTAGCGGGAGGGCCGGGCGAGCAGTACTTC. This codes for CAVTSPGLAGGPGEQYF.

The chain uses TRBV29-1 and TRBJ2-1; 9 nucleotides align to TRBD2. V was clipped by 1 base and J by 1 base; unmatched bases: 29. The CDR3 extends over 24 amino acids. The germline V gene has CDR1 SQVTM and CDR2 ANQGSEA. The CDR3 DNA is TGCAGCGTTGAAGTTCCGACCGGGACTAGATTAGCGGGAGTTCGTGGAGGGTCCTACAATGAGCAGTTCTTC. Its translation: CSVEVPTGTRLAGVRGGSYNEQFF.

The chain uses TRBV19 and TRBJ2-5; 12 bases are shared with TRBD1. Germline-derived CDR1 and CDR2 are LNHDA and SQIVND (reference sequence). The CDR3 loop spans 15 amino acids. J gave up 4 bases and V 7 bases, and 7 bases lay outside the gene matches. CDR3 amino acids: CASTGTGGLGETQYF. DNA of the CDR3: TGTGCCAGTACCGGGACAGGGGGCTTGGGAGAGACCCAGTACTTC.

The rearrangement links TRBV10-1 to TRBJ2-1; D gene ambiguous. Germline lookup yields CDR1 WNHNN and CDR2 SYGVQD (reference sequence). CDR3 length: 13 residues. Trimming took 2 bases from V and 6 from J, leaving 8 bases between them. CDR3 sequence (DNA): TGCGCCAGCAGTGAGGGAAGGGCCAATGAGCAGTTCTTC. Translated, it gives CASSEGRANEQFF.

The chain links TRBV9 to TRBJ2-7, with D uncertain. The V gene lost 0 bases and the J gene lost 6 bases, with 10 bases spanning the gap. The CDR3 spans 13 residues. Germline-derived CDR1 and CDR2 are SGDLS and YYNGEE. Here the CDR3 reads CASSVEMGSEQYF. The CDR3 nucleotides are TGTGCCAGCAGCGTAGAGATGGGAAGCGAGCAGTACTTC.

J is TRBJ2-5 and V is TRBV2; D is unresolved. Trimming removed 1 base at V and 5 bases at J, with 5 bases between. This CDR3 is built from 12 residues. Germline V CDR1 and CDR2: SNHLY, FYNNEI. CDR3 sequence reads: CASSEGLETQYF. The CDR3 DNA sequence: TGTGCCAGCAGTGAAGGTTTGGAGACCCAGTACTTC.

V usage is TRBV6-1 and J usage is TRBJ2-1, with 7 bases that match TRBD2. V was clipped by 2 bases and J by 8 bases; unmatched bases: 6. The CDR3 sequence is 14 residues long. Per the germline V gene, CDR1 is MNHNS and CDR2 is SASEGT. CDR3 amino acids: CASSENASGYEQFF. The CDR3 nucleotides are TGTGCCAGCAGTGAAAACGCTAGCGGTTATGAGCAGTTCTTC.

A single count supports this clone. The CDR3 DNA reads as TGTGCCAGCGGGACAGGGATGGAGAGCTCCTACGAGCAGTACTTC. Its protein is CASGTGMESSYEQYF. The chain carries TRBV5-4 and TRBJ2-7; 9 bases map to TRBD1. This CDR3 region has 15 residues. After removal of 7 bases from V and 0 bases from J, the junction contained 8 bases not matched to a gene. Germline CDR1 SGHNT, CDR2 YYREEE (reference sequence).

The genes are TRBV11-2 and TRBJ2-7; possibly TRBD1 or TRBD2 for D (5 bases each). The germline V gene encodes CDR1 SGHAT and CDR2 FQNNGV. The V and J ends lost 4 bases and 7 bases respectively, with 17 bases between them. The CDR3 is made up of 14 amino acids. The CDR3 coding sequence is TGTGCCAGCAGCTCATCCCCAAAAGGGGAGGAGCAGTACTTC. Its translation: CASSSSPKGEEQYF.

The count of this clone is one. The gene calls are TRBV7-9 and TRBJ1-2, with 9 bases that match TRBD1. Germline CDR1 is SEHNR and CDR2 is FQNEAQ (reference sequence). This CDR3 is 15 amino acids long. The V gene end was trimmed by 1 base and the J gene end by 1 base; junction bases not matched to a gene: 1. The CDR3 here is CASSLGGQGNYGYTF. The DNA for the CDR3 is TGTGCCAGCAGCTTAGGGGGACAGGGTAACTATGGCTACACCTTC.

The chain employs TRBV4-3 and TRBJ1-1, with TRBD1 as a possible D gene (5 bases). Germline CDR1 is LGHNA and CDR2 is YSLEER. This CDR3 contains 15 residues. The V end was cut by 4 bases, the J end by 1 base, with 13 bases between. The CDR3 DNA reads TGCGCCAGCAGCCTGTTATCCGGGGGGAACACTGAAGCTTTCTTT. It translates to CASSLLSGGNTEAFF.